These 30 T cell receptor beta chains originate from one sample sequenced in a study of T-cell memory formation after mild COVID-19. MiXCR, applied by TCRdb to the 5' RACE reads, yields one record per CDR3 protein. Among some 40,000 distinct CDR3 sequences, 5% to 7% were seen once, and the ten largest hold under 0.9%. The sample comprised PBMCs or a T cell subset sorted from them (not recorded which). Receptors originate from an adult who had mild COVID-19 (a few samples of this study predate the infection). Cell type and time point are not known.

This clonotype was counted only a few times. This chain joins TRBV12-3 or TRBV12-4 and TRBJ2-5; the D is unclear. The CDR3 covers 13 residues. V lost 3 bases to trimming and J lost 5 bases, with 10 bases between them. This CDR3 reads CASSFGYRETQYF. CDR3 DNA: TGTGCCAGCAGTTTTGGCTACCGGGAGACCCAGTACTTC.

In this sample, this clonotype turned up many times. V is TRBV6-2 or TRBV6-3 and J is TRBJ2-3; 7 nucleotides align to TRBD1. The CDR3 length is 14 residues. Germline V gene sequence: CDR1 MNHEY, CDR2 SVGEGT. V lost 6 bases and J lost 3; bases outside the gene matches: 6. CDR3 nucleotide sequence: TGTGCCAGCAGCTCGGGGACAGCGACAGATACGCAGTATTTT. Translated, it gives CASSSGTATDTQYF.

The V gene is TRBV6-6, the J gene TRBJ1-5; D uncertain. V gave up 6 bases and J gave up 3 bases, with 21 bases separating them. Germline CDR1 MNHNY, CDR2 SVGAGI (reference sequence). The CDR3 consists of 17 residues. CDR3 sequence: CASRPFSETADNQPQHF. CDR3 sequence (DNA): TGTGCCAGCAGGCCCTTCAGCGAGACGGCCGACAATCAGCCCCAGCATTTT.

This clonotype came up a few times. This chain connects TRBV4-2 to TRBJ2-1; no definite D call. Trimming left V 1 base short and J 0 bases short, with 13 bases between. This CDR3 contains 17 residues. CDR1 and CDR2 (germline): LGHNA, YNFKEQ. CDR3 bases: TGTGCCAGCAGCCAAGCCGATAATCGGAACTCCTACAATGAGCAGTTCTTC. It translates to CASSQADNRNSYNEQFF.

DNA for the CDR3: TGTGCCAGCAGCATACAAGCCGAGCAGTACTTC. Its protein product is CASSIQAEQYF. The rearrangement joins TRBV6-6 to TRBJ2-7, with D hard to call. Trimming took 6 bases from V and 6 from J, leaving 9 bases between them. The CDR3 sequence is 11 residues long. Germline V lookup: CDR1 MNHNY, CDR2 SVGAGI (reference sequence).

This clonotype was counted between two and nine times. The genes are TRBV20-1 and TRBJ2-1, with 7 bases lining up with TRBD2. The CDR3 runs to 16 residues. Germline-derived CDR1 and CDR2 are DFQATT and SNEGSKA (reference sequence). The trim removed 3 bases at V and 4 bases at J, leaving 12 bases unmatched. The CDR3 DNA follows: TGCAGTGCTAGGGAAAAAGCGGGAATCCAATACAATGAGCAGTTCTTC. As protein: CSAREKAGIQYNEQFF.

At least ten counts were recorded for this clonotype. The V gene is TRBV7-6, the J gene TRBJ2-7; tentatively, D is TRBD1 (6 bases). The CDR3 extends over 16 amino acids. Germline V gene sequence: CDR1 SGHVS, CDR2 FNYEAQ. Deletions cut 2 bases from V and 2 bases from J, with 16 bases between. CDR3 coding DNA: TGTGCCAGCAGCTTACGTTCAGGGGCCGGGACCTACGAGCAGTACTTC. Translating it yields CASSLRSGAGTYEQYF.

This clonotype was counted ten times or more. Here the CDR3 DNA reads TGCGCCAGCAGCCCCCTGACTAGCGGGTCTACCGGGGAGCTGTTTTTT. This codes for CASSPLTSGSTGELFF. V usage is TRBV5-1 and J usage is TRBJ2-2; TRBD2 aligns across 10 bases. V lost 4 bases to trimming and J lost 5 bases; unmatched junction nucleotides: 8. The CDR3 spans 16 residues. CDR1 is SGHRS and CDR2 is YFSETQ in the germline V gene.

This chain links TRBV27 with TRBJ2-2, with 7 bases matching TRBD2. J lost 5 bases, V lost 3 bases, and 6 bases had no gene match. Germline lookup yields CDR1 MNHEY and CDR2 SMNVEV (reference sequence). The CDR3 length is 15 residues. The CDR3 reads CASSFTQGGTGELFF. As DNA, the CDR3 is TGTGCCAGCAGTTTCACGCAGGGAGGGACCGGGGAGCTGTTTTTT.

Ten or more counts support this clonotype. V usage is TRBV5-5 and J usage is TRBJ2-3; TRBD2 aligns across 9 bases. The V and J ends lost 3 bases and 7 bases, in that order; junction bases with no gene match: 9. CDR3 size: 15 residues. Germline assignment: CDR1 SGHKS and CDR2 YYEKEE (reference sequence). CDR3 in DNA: TGTGCCAGCAGCTCCCTCGCGGGGGGGCAAAATACGCAGTATTTT. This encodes CASSSLAGGQNTQYF.

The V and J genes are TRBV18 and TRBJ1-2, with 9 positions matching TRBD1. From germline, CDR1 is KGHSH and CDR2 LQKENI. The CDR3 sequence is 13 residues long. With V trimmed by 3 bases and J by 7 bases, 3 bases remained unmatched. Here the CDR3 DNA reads TGTGCCAGCTCACCCGGGACAGGGCTTGGCTACACCTTC. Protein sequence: CASSPGTGLGYTF. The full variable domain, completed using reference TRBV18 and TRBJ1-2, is NAGVMQNPRHLVRRRGQEARLRCSPMKGHSHVYWYRQLPEEGLKFMVYLQKENIIDESGMPKERFSAEFPKEGPSILRIQQVVRGDSAAYFCASSPGTGLGYTFGSGTRLTVV.

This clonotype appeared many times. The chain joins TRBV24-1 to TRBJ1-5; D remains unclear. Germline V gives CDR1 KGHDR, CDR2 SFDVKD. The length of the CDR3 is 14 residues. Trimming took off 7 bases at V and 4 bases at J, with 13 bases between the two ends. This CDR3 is CATSDPGSNQPQHF. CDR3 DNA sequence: TGTGCCACCAGCGACCCCGGAAGTAATCAGCCCCAGCATTTT.

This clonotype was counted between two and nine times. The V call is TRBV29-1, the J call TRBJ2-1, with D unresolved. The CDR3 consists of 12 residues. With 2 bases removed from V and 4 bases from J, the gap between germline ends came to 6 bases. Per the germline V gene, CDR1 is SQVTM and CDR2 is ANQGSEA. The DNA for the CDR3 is TGCAGCGTTGAAAGGAATTACAATGAGCAGTTCTTC. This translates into CSVERNYNEQFF.

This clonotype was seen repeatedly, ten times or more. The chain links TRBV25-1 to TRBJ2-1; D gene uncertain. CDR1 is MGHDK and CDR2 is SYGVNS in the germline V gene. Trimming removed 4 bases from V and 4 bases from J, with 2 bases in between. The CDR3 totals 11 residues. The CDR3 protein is CASSAYNEQFF. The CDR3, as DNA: TGTGCCAGCAGTGCGTACAATGAGCAGTTCTTC.

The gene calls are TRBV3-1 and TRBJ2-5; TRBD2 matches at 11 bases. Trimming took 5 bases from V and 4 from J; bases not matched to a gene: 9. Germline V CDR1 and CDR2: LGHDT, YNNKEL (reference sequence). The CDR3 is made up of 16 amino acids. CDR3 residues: CASSTRLAGKIETQYF. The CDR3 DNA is TGTGCCAGCAGCACCCGACTAGCGGGGAAAATAGAGACCCAGTACTTC.

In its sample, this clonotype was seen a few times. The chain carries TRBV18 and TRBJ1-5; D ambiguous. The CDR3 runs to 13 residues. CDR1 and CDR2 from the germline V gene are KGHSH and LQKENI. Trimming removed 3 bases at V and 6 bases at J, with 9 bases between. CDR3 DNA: TGTGCCAGCTCACCTGGTTGGGGTCAGCCCCAGCATTTT. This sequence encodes CASSPGWGQPQHF.

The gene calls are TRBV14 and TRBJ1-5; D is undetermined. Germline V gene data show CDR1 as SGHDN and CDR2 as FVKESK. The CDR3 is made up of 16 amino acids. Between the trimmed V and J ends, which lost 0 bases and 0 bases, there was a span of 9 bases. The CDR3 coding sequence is TGTGCCAGCAGCCAAGAGAGAGGCTATAGCAATCAGCCCCAGCATTTT. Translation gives CASSQERGYSNQPQHF.

CDR3 region: CASRTGGQPQHF. The CDR3 bases are TGTGCCAGCAGGACAGGTGGTCAGCCCCAGCATTTT. V is TRBV27 and J is TRBJ1-5, with D perhaps matching TRBD1 (6 bases). The CDR3 is 12 amino acids. CDR1 is MNHEY and CDR2 is SMNVEV in the germline V gene (reference sequence). The V and J ends lost 6 bases and 6 bases respectively, with 9 bases between them.

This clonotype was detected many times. The CDR3 DNA sequence: TGTGCCAGCAGCTTACAGGGTTTAGACACTGAAGCTTTCTTT. Its protein is CASSLQGLDTEAFF. This chain connects TRBV7-8 to TRBJ1-1; D possibly corresponds to TRBD1 (5 bases). The V end was cut by 2 bases, the J end by 3 bases, with 10 bases between. The CDR3 contains 14 residues. In germline, CDR1 is SGHVS, CDR2 FQNEAQ.

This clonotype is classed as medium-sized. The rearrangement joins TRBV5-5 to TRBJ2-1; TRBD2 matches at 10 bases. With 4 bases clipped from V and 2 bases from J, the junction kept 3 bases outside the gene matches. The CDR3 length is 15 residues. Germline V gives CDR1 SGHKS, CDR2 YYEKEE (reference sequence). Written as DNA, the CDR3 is TGTGCCAGCAGCGCAACTAGCGGGGCCTACAATGAGCAGTTCTTC. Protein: CASSATSGAYNEQFF. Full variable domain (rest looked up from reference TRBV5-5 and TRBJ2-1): DAGVTQSPTHLIKTRGQQVTLRCSPISGHKSVSWYQQVLGQGPQFIFQYYEKEERGRGNFPDRFSARQFPNYSSELNVNALLLGDSALYLCASSATSGAYNEQFFGPGTRLTVL.

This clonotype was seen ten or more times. CDR3 residues: CACASGLPYEQYF. The CDR3 nucleotides read TGTGCCTGTGCTAGCGGCCTTCCCTACGAGCAGTACTTC. The rearrangement links TRBV30 to TRBJ2-7; TRBD2 aligns across 7 bases. The CDR3 length is 13 residues. From germline, CDR1 is GTSNPN and CDR2 SVGIG (reference sequence). Germline trimming cut 6 bases from V and 2 bases from J; bases unmatched to any gene: 7.

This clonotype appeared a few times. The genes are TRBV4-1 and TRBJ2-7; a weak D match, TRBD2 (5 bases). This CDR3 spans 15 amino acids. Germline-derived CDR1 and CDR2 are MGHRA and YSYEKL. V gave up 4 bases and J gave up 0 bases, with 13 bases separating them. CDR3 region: CASSPRTASSYEQYF. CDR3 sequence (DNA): TGCGCCAGCAGCCCCCGGACTGCCAGCTCCTACGAGCAGTACTTC.

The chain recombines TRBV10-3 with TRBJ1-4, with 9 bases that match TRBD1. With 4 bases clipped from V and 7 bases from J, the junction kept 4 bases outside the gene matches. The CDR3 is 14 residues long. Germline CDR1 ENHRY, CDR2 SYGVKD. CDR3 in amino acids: CAISAGTGSEKLFF. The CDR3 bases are TGTGCCATCAGTGCCGGGACAGGGAGTGAAAAACTGTTTTTT.

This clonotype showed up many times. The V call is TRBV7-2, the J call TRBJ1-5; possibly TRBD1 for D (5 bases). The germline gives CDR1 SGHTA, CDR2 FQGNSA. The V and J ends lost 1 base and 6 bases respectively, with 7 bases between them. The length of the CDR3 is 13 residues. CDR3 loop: CASSLGQGQPQHF. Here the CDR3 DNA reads TGTGCCAGCAGCTTAGGGCAGGGTCAGCCCCAGCATTTT.

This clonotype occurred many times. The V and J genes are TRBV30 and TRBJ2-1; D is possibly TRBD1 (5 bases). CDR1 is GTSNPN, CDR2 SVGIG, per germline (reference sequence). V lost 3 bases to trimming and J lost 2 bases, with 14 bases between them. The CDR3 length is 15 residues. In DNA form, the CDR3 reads TGTGCCTGGAGGTGGGGCTCGACGACCTACAATGAGCAGTTCTTC. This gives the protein CAWRWGSTTYNEQFF.

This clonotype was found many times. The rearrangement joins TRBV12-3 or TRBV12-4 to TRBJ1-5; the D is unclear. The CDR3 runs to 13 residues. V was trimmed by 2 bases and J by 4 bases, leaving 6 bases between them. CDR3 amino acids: CASSLYGNQPQHF. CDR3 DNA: TGTGCCAGCAGTTTATATGGTAATCAGCCCCAGCATTTT.

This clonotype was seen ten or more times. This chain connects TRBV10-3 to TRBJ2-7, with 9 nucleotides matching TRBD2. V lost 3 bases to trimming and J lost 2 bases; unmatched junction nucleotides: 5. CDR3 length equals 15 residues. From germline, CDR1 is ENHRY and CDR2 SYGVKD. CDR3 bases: TGTGCCATCAGTGACCCGGGACTAGCCGCCTACGAGCAGTACTTC. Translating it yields CAISDPGLAAYEQYF.

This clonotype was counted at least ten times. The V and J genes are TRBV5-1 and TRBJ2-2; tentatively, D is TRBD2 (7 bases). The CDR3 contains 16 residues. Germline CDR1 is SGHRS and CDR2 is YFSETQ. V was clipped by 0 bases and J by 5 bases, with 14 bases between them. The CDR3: CASSLVAGAPTGELFF. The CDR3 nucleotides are TGCGCCAGCAGCTTGGTTGCGGGGGCGCCGACCGGGGAGCTGTTTTTT.

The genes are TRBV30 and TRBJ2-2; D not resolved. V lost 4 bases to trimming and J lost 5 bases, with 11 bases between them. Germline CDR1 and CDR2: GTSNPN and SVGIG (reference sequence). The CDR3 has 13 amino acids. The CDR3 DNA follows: TGTGCCTGGACTAGGGCCCTGACCGGGGAGCTGTTTTTT. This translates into CAWTRALTGELFF.

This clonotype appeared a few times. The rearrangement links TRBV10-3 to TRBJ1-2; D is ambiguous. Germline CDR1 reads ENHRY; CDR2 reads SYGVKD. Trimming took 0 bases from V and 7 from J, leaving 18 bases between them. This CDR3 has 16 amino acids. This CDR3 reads CAISESNREGLTGYTF. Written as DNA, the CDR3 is TGTGCCATCAGTGAGTCAAATCGCGAGGGATTAACTGGCTACACCTTC.